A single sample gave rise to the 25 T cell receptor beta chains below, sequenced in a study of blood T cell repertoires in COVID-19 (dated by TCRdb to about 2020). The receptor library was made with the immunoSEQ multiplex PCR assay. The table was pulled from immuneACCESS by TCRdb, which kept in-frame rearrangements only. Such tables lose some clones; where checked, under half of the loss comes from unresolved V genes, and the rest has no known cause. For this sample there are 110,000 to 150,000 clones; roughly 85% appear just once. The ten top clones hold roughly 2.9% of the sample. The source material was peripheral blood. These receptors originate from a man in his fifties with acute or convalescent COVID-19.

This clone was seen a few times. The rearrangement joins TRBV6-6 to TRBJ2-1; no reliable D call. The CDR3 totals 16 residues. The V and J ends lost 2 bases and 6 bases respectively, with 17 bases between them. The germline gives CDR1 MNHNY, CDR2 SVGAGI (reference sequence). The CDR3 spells CASSYPKIQTLNEQFF. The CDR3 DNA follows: TGTGCCAGCAGTTACCCAAAGATCCAGACACTCAATGAGCAGTTCTTC.

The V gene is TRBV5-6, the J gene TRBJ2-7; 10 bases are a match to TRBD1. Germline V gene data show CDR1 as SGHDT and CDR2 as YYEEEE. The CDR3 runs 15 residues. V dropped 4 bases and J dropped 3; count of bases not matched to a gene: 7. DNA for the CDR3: TGTGCCAGCAGCGCCGGGACAGGGGAGAACTACGAGCAGTACTTC. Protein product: CASSAGTGENYEQYF.

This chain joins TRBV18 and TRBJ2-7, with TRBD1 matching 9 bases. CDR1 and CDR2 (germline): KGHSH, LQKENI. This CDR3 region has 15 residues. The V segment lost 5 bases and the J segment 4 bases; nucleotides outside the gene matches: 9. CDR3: CASSSQPGQGYEQYF. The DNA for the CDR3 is TGTGCCAGCTCATCGCAACCGGGACAGGGATACGAGCAGTACTTC. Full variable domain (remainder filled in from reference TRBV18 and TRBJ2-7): NAGVMQNPRHLVRRRGQEARLRCSPMKGHSHVYWYRQLPEEGLKFMVYLQKENIIDESGMPKERFSAEFPKEGPSILRIQQVVRGDSAAYFCASSSQPGQGYEQYFGPGTRLTVT.

The CDR3 is CASRGDRGFSPLHF. DNA for the CDR3: TGTGCCAGCAGGGGGGACAGGGGGTTTTCACCCCTCCACTTT. The chain joins TRBV2 to TRBJ1-6, with 11 bases fitting TRBD1. The germline CDR1 and CDR2 sequences are SNHLY and FYNNEI. The CDR3 is made up of 14 amino acids. The junction had 4 bases not matched to a gene; V was cut back by 6 bases and J by 9 bases.

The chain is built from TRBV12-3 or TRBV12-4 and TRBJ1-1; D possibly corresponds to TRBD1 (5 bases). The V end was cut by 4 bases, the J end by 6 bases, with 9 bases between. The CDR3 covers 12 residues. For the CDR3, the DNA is TGTGCCAGCAGTTCCGACAGCCCTGAAGCTTTCTTT. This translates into CASSSDSPEAFF.

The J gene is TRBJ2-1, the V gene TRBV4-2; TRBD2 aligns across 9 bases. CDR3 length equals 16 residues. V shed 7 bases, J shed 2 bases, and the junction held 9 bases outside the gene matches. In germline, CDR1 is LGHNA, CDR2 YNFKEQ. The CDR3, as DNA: TGTGCCAGCACCCGGCGGGGGGGGTCCACCTACAATGAGCAGTTCTTC. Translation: CASTRRGGSTYNEQFF.

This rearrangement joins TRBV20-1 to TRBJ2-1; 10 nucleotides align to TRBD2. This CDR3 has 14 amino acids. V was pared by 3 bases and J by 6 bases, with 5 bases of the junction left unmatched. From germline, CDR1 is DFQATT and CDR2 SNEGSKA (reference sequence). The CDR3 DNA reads TGCAGTGCTAGTAAAGCGGGGGGGCTCAATGAGCAGTTCTTC. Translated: CSASKAGGLNEQFF.

The DNA for the CDR3 is TGTGCCAGCAGACACGCGTTCGGCCAGGGTCGCGAGCAGTACTTC. Protein sequence: CASRHAFGQGREQYF. The chain combines TRBV6-5 with TRBJ2-7; a weak D match, TRBD1 (5 bases). The CDR3 is 15 residues long. Germline CDR1 MNHEY, CDR2 SVGAGI. V gave up 6 bases and J gave up 6 bases, with 21 bases separating them.

As DNA, the CDR3 is TGTGCCAGCAGCGCCGGCCCAGCCCCTAGATCACCCCTCCACTTT. Protein product: CASSAGPAPRSPLHF. This sequence joins TRBV9 and TRBJ1-6; no clear D gene. CDR3 length: 15 amino acids. Germline CDR1 and CDR2: SGDLS and YYNGEE. Deletions cut 3 bases from V and 10 bases from J, with 17 bases between.

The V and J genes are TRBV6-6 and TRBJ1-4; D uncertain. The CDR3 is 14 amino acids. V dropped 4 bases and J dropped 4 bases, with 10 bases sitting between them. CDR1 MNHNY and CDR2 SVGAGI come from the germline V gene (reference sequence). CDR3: CASSSTVFNEKLFF. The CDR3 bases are TGTGCCAGCAGTTCCACAGTGTTTAATGAAAAACTGTTTTTT.

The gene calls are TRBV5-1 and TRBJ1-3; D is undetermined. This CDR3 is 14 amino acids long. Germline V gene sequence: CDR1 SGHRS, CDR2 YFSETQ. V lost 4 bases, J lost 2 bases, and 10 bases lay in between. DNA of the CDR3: TGCGCCAGCAGCGCTCGAGAAGCTGGAAACACCATATATTTT. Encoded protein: CASSAREAGNTIYF. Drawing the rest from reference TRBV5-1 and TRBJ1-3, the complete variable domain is KAGVTQTPRYLIKTRGQQVTLSCSPISGHRSVSWYQQTPGQGLQFLFEYFSETQRNKGNFPGRFSGRQFSNSRSEMNVSTLELGDSALYLCASSAREAGNTIYFGEGSWLTVV.

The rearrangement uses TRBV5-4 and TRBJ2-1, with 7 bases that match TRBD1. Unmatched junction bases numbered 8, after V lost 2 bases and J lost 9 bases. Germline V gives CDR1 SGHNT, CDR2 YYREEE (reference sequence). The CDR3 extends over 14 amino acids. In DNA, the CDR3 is TGTGCCAGCAGCTTAGGGACAGAGACTCGTGAGCAGTTCTTC. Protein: CASSLGTETREQFF.

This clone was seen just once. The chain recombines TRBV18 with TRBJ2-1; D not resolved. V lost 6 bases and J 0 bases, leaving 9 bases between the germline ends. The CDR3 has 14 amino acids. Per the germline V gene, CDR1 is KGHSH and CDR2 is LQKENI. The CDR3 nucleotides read TGTGCCAGCTCGCTGCGAGACTCCTACAATGAGCAGTTCTTC. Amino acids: CASSLRDSYNEQFF.

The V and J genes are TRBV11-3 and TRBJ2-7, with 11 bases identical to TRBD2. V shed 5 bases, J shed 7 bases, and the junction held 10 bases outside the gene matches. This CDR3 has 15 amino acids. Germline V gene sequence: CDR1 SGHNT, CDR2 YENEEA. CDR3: CASSPRLAGTWEQYF. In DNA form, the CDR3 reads TGTGCCAGCAGCCCCCGACTAGCGGGAACGTGGGAGCAGTACTTC.

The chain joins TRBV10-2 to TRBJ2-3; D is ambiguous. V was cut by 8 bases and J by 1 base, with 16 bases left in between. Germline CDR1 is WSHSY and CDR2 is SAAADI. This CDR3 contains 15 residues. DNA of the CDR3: TGCGCCAGCGGGCACTCCTTTGAACGCACAGATACGCAGTATTTT. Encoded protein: CASGHSFERTDTQYF.

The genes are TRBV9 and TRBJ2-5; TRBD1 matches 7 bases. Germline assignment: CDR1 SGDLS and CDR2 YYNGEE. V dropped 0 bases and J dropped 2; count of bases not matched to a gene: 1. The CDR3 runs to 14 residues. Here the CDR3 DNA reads TGTGCCAGCAGCGTAGGGGGACAGCAAGAGACCCAGTACTTC. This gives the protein CASSVGGQQETQYF.

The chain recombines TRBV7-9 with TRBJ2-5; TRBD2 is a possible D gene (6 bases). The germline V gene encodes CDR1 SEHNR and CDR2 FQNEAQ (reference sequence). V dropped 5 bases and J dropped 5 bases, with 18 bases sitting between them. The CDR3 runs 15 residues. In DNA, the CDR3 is TGTGCCAGCAGCCCGGCGGGCACGGGGGTCGAGACCCAGTACTTC. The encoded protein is CASSPAGTGVETQYF.

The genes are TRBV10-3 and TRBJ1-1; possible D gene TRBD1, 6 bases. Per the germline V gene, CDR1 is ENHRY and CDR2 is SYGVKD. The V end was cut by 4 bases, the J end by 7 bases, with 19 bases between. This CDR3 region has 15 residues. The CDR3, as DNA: TGTGCCATCAGTGTGTCAGGGGCGGAACATAATGAAGCTTTCTTT. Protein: CAISVSGAEHNEAFF.

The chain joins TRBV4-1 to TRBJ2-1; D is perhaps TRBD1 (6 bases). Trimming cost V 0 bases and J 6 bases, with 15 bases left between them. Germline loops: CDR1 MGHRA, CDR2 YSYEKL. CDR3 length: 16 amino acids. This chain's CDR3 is CASSQEGRGLFNEQFF. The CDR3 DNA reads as TGCGCCAGCAGCCAAGAAGGCAGGGGATTATTCAATGAGCAGTTCTTC.

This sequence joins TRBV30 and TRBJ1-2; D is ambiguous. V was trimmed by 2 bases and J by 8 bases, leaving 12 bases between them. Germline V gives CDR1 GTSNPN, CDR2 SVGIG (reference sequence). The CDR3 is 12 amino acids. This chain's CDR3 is CAWSSSRRGYTF. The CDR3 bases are TGTGCCTGGAGTTCGTCCCGCAGAGGCTACACCTTC.

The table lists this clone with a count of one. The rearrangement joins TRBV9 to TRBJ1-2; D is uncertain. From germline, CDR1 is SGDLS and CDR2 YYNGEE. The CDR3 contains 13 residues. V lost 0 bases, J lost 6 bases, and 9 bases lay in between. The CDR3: CASSVAGADGYTF. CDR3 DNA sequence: TGTGCCAGCAGCGTAGCGGGTGCGGATGGCTACACCTTC.

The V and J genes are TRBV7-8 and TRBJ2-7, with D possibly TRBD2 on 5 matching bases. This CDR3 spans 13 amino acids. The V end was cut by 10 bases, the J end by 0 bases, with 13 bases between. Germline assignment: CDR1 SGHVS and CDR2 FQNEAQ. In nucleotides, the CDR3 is TGTGCCACCGAGGGCTTTACCTCCTACGAGCAGTACTTC. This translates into CATEGFTSYEQYF.

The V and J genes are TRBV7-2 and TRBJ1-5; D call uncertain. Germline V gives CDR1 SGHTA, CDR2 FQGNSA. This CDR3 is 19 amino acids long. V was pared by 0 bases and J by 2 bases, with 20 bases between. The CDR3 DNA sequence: TGTGCCAGCAGCTTAGCGCCCGAGCGCACAACATGGCGCAATCAGCCCCAGCATTTT. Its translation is CASSLAPERTTWRNQPQHF.

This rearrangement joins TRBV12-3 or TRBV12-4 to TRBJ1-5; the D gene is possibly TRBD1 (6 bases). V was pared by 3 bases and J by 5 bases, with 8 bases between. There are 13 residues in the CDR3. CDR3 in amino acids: CASSLDSDQPQHF. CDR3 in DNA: TGTGCCAGCAGTTTGGACAGCGATCAGCCCCAGCATTTT.

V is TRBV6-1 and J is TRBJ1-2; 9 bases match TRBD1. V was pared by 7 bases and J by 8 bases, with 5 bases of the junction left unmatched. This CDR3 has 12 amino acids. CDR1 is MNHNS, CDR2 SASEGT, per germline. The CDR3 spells CASNGQGPGYTF. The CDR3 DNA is TGTGCCAGCAACGGACAGGGGCCGGGCTACACCTTC.